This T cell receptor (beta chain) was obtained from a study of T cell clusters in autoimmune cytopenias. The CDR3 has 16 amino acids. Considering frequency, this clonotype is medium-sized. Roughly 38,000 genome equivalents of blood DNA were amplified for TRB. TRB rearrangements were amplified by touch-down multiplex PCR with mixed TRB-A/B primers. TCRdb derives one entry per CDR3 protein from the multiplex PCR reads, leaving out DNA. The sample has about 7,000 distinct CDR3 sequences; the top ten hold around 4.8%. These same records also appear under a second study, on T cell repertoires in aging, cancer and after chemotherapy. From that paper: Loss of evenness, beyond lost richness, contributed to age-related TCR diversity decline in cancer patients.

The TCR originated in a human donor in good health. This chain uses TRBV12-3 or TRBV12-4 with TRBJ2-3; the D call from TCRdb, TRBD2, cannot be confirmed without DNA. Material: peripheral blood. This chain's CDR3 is CASSLLAGRDTDTQYF.